The 28 T cell receptor beta chains presented below share a single source sample, sequenced in a study of patients and donors after allogeneic stem cell transplantation. MiXCR was run by TCRdb on the RT-PCR reads, yielding one entry per CDR3 protein. The repertoire consists of around 23,000 distinct CDR3 sequences, with approximately 43% occurring once and the leading ten covering about three quarters. The sample taken for sequencing was blood, either unsorted or a sorted T cell fraction (not recorded which). The receptors originated from a human donor who was either an allogeneic HSCT recipient or a stem cell or donor lymphocyte infusion donor (not recorded which). It is not recorded whose cells these are; they may come from a transplant donor.

The chain's CDR3 is CASSSAGGAGDTEAFF. The DNA of the CDR3 is TGTGCCAGCAGTTCGGCAGGGGGCGCGGGAGACACTGAAGCTTTCTTT. The gene calls are TRBV27 and TRBJ1-1; 8 nucleotides match TRBD1. Germline V gene lookup returns CDR1 MNHEY and CDR2 SMNVEV (reference sequence). Trimming at V came to 4 bases and at J to 3 bases, leaving 10 bases not matched to a gene. CDR3 length equals 16 residues.

CDR3 sequence: CSASGHRYEQYF. Here the CDR3 DNA reads TGCAGTGCATCGGGACATCGCTACGAGCAGTACTTC. V and J are TRBV20-1 and TRBJ2-7; tentative D call: TRBD1 (6 bases). Germline V lookup: CDR1 DFQATT, CDR2 SNEGSKA (reference sequence). With 6 bases removed from V and 3 bases from J, the gap between germline ends came to 12 bases. The CDR3 is made up of 12 amino acids.

This chain connects TRBV6-5 to TRBJ2-7; TRBD1 matches 7 bases. V shed 5 bases and J 2 bases; nucleotides not matched to a gene: 6. This CDR3 has 14 residues. The germline gives CDR1 MNHEY, CDR2 SVGAGI. CDR3 coding DNA: TGTGCCAGCAGTGCTCCCGGACAGGCCTACGAGCAGTACTTC. It translates to CASSAPGQAYEQYF.

V usage is TRBV7-9 and J usage is TRBJ1-4; 9 nucleotides match TRBD1. The CDR3 runs 14 residues. The V and J ends lost 5 bases and 6 bases, in that order; junction bases with no gene match: 4. Germline CDR1 and CDR2: SEHNR and FQNEAQ (reference sequence). In DNA, the CDR3 is TGTGCCAGCAGCGACAGGGGGATGCATGAAAAACTGTTTTTT. As protein: CASSDRGMHEKLFF. The full variable domain, rest sourced from reference TRBV7-9 and TRBJ1-4, is DTGVSQNPRHKITKRGQNVTFRCDPISEHNRLYWYRQTLGQGPEFLTYFQNEAQLEKSRLLSDRFSAERPKGSFSTLEIQRTEQGDSAMYLCASSDRGMHEKLFFGSGTQLSVL.

This clonotype was observed many times. The chain recombines TRBV5-6 with TRBJ2-7, with TRBD2 matching over 10 bases. The CDR3 sequence is 15 residues long. With 1 base clipped from V and 6 bases from J, the junction kept 7 bases outside the gene matches. Looked up from germline, CDR1 is SGHDT and CDR2 is YYEEEE. The CDR3 DNA reads TGTGCCAGCAGCTTGAGGTCAACTAGCGGGGCCGAGCAGTACTTC. Protein: CASSLRSTSGAEQYF.

This clonotype was recorded a few times. The chain joins TRBV5-1 to TRBJ1-1; D may be TRBD1 (5 bases). V was clipped by 4 bases and J by 1 base, with 14 bases between them. The CDR3 loop spans 15 amino acids. The V gene's germline CDR1 is SGHRS and CDR2 YFSETQ. This CDR3 is CASSHGTGKNTEAFF. CDR3 in DNA: TGCGCCAGCAGCCACGGGACGGGAAAGAACACTGAAGCTTTCTTT. The complete variable domain, with remaining parts taken from reference TRBV5-1 and TRBJ1-1, reads KAGVTQTPRYLIKTRGQQVTLSCSPISGHRSVSWYQQTPGQGLQFLFEYFSETQRNKGNFPGRFSGRQFSNSRSEMNVSTLELGDSALYLCASSHGTGKNTEAFFGQGTRLTVV.

This clonotype was seen a few times. The CDR3 coding sequence is TGCAGTGCTAGAGAGCCGACTCCAGATACGCAGTATTTT. Residues: CSAREPTPDTQYF. V and J are TRBV20-1 and TRBJ2-3; D ambiguous. The CDR3 has 13 residues. V dropped 0 bases and J dropped 4 bases, with 8 bases sitting between them. Germline-derived CDR1 and CDR2 are DFQATT and SNEGSKA (reference sequence).

This chain uses TRBV25-1 with TRBJ1-2, with TRBD1 as a possible D gene (5 bases). CDR3 length: 12 residues. Trimming stripped 1 base from V and 6 bases from J, with 6 bases between. Germline CDR1 and CDR2: MGHDK and SYGVNS. The CDR3 region is CASSELGDGYTF. DNA of the CDR3: TGTGCCAGCAGTGAATTGGGGGATGGCTACACCTTC.

As DNA, the CDR3 is TGTGCCAGCAGCCAAGATTGGAGAGGGATAAGCTCTGGAAACACCATATATTTT. Residues: CASSQDWRGISSGNTIYF. The chain couples TRBV4-2 to TRBJ1-3; D uncertain. The CDR3 extends over 18 amino acids. Germline V lookup: CDR1 LGHNA, CDR2 YNFKEQ. The ends were cut back, 0 bases at V and 0 bases at J, with 15 bases in the middle.

V gene TRBV28 combines with J gene TRBJ1-1, with D possibly matching TRBD1 (6 bases). The CDR3 is 14 residues long. V lost 3 bases and J lost 3, with 11 bases in between. Looked up from germline, CDR1 is MDHEN and CDR2 is SYDVKM. CDR3 coding DNA: TGTGCCAGCAGTTTGCGCAGGGGATACACTGAAGCTTTCTTT. Translation gives CASSLRRGYTEAFF. Complete variable domain (other parts from reference TRBV28 and TRBJ1-1): DVKVTQSSRYLVKRTGEKVFLECVQDMDHENMFWYRQDPGLGLRLIYFSYDVKMKEKGDIPEGYSVSREKKERFSLILESASTNQTSMYLCASSLRRGYTEAFFGQGTRLTVV.

This clonotype occurred a few times. This chain joins TRBV28 and TRBJ1-5; 9 positions match TRBD1. With 8 bases clipped from V and 4 bases from J, the junction kept 9 bases outside the gene matches. This CDR3 comprises 15 residues. Looked up from germline, CDR1 is MDHEN and CDR2 is SYDVKM. CDR3 nucleotide sequence: TGTGCCAGCGTTAGGGGGACAGGGTCAAATCAGCCCCAGCATTTT. Protein product: CASVRGTGSNQPQHF.

This clonotype was recorded a few times. The V gene is TRBV29-1, the J gene TRBJ2-7, with 8 bases lining up with TRBD1. This CDR3 spans 15 amino acids. Trimming cost V 4 bases and J 0 bases; bases outside gene matches: 8. In germline, CDR1 is SQVTM, CDR2 ANQGSEA. The CDR3 spells CSVGRQGKHSYEQYF. For the CDR3, the DNA is TGCAGCGTTGGGAGACAGGGGAAACACTCCTACGAGCAGTACTTC.

This clonotype has only a few counts. J is TRBJ2-7 and V is TRBV7-2; D remains unclear. Trimming stripped 1 base from V and 5 bases from J, with 6 bases between. Germline values: CDR1 SGHTA, CDR2 FQGNSA. The CDR3 runs 12 residues. CDR3 protein: CASSLEMHEQYF. The DNA for the CDR3 is TGTGCCAGCAGCTTAGAGATGCACGAGCAGTACTTC.

The rearrangement links TRBV20-1 to TRBJ2-7; D is unresolved. The CDR3 contains 10 residues. Germline CDR1 reads DFQATT; CDR2 reads SNEGSKA (reference sequence). V was shortened by 5 bases and J by 5 bases, with 7 bases between the two germline ends. The CDR3: CSAGRHEQYF. The DNA for the CDR3 is TGCAGTGCTGGCCGCCACGAGCAGTACTTC.

For the CDR3, the DNA is TGCGCCAGCAGCCACCGGACACCGAACACCGGGGAGCTGTTTTTT. The encoded protein is CASSHRTPNTGELFF. The chain couples TRBV5-1 to TRBJ2-2; maybe TRBD1 (5 bases). Germline lookup yields CDR1 SGHRS and CDR2 YFSETQ. V dropped 4 bases and J dropped 0 bases, with 10 bases sitting between them. CDR3 length equals 15 residues. The whole variable domain, filled in from reference TRBV5-1 and TRBJ2-2, reads KAGVTQTPRYLIKTRGQQVTLSCSPISGHRSVSWYQQTPGQGLQFLFEYFSETQRNKGNFPGRFSGRQFSNSRSEMNVSTLELGDSALYLCASSHRTPNTGELFFGEGSRLTVL.

V usage is TRBV27 and J usage is TRBJ2-1; TRBD2 matches at 14 bases. V dropped 3 bases and J dropped 8; count of bases not matched to a gene: 3. The germline CDR1 and CDR2 sequences are MNHEY and SMNVEV (reference sequence). The CDR3 extends over 15 amino acids. The CDR3 bases are TGTGCCAGCAGTTTTCCGACTAGCGGGGGGGATGAGCAGTTCTTC. It codes for CASSFPTSGGDEQFF.

The V call is TRBV12-3 or TRBV12-4, the J call TRBJ1-4; no clear D gene. The V gene lost 2 bases and the J gene lost 8 bases, with 15 bases spanning the gap. CDR3 length: 15 amino acids. CDR3 bases: TGTGCCAGCAGTTTACTCCGGGGTGAGGCGGAAAAACTGTTTTTT. It yields the protein CASSLLRGEAEKLFF.

This clonotype was recorded a few times. The gene calls are TRBV11-2 and TRBJ1-2; 7 nucleotides agree with TRBD1. V lost 3 bases to trimming and J lost 4 bases; unmatched junction nucleotides: 11. In germline, CDR1 is SGHAT, CDR2 FQNNGV. The CDR3 extends over 16 amino acids. DNA for the CDR3: TGTGCCAGCAGCTTTGGGCGGTCAGGGGGGACCTATGGCTACACCTTC. Protein product: CASSFGRSGGTYGYTF.

This clonotype was counted ten times or more. The rearrangement joins TRBV7-9 to TRBJ1-1; no clear D. CDR1 and CDR2 (germline): SEHNR, FQNEAQ (reference sequence). This CDR3 spans 13 amino acids. V was shortened by 3 bases and J by 8 bases, with 13 bases between the two germline ends. The CDR3 protein is CASSFGGRGEAFF. CDR3 DNA sequence: TGTGCCAGCAGCTTCGGCGGGCGCGGGGAAGCTTTCTTT.

This chain links TRBV12-5 with TRBJ2-2; possibly TRBD2 for D (5 bases). Between the trimmed V and J ends, which lost 0 bases and 9 bases, there was a span of 8 bases. The CDR3 loop spans 13 amino acids. The germline V gene has CDR1 LGHNT and CDR2 FRNRAP. The CDR3 is CASGLVWERELFF. The CDR3, as DNA: TGTGCTAGTGGTTTGGTATGGGAGCGGGAGCTGTTTTTT.

The chain recombines TRBV20-1 with TRBJ2-1, with 8 positions matching TRBD2. V was pared by 6 bases and J by 1 base, with 11 bases of the junction left unmatched. Germline V lookup: CDR1 DFQATT, CDR2 SNEGSKA (reference sequence). This CDR3 is 16 amino acids long. The CDR3 nucleotides are TGCAGTGCCCTAAAAAGCGGGAGATGGTCCTACAATGAGCAGTTCTTC. Encoded protein: CSALKSGRWSYNEQFF.

This clonotype was detected a few times. J is TRBJ2-1 and V is TRBV5-5; D gene uncertain. The CDR3 length is 12 residues. From germline, CDR1 is SGHKS and CDR2 YYEKEE (reference sequence). Trimming pared 2 bases from V and 8 bases from J, leaving 8 bases between. The CDR3 sequence is CASSFALDEQFF. CDR3 sequence (DNA): TGTGCCAGCAGCTTTGCGCTTGATGAGCAGTTCTTC.

V and J are TRBV6-2 or TRBV6-3 and TRBJ2-1; 8 bases are a match to TRBD2. This CDR3 is built from 12 residues. With 8 bases clipped from V and 8 bases from J, the junction kept 5 bases outside the gene matches. CDR1 is MNHEY, CDR2 SVGEGT, per germline. In nucleotides, the CDR3 is TGTGCCAGCCGGGCGGGGGGCTATGAGCAGTTCTTC. Its protein product is CASRAGGYEQFF.

In this sample, this clonotype turned up once. The rearrangement links TRBV14 to TRBJ2-1; TRBD2 agrees at 10 bases. V was clipped by 4 bases and J by 2 bases; unmatched bases: 5. CDR1 and CDR2 from the germline V gene are SGHDN and FVKESK. The CDR3 runs 16 residues. The CDR3 DNA reads TGTGCCAGCAGCCGAACAGCGGGAGGGGCCTACAATGAGCAGTTCTTC. This sequence encodes CASSRTAGGAYNEQFF.

This chain uses TRBV5-5 with TRBJ1-1; tentative D call: TRBD1 (6 bases). The CDR3 has 15 residues. With 1 base removed from V and 0 bases from J, the gap between germline ends came to 10 bases. Per the germline V gene, CDR1 is SGHKS and CDR2 is YYEKEE (reference sequence). Here the CDR3 reads CASSLPTGMNTEAFF. The CDR3 nucleotides read TGTGCCAGCAGCTTGCCTACAGGGATGAACACTGAAGCTTTCTTT.

The chain has TRBV9 and TRBJ1-1; 9 bases are shared with TRBD1. V lost 5 bases and J lost 3; bases outside the gene matches: 8. The CDR3 spans 15 residues. Germline assignment: CDR1 SGDLS and CDR2 YYNGEE. The CDR3 sequence is CASRAGTGRDTEAFF. For the CDR3, the DNA is TGTGCCAGCAGAGCCGGGACAGGGAGAGACACTGAAGCTTTCTTT.

The chain has TRBV12-3 or TRBV12-4 and TRBJ1-6; D gene ambiguous. This CDR3 is 15 amino acids long. V was shortened by 5 bases and J by 9 bases, with 17 bases between the two germline ends. CDR3 in DNA: TGTGCCAGCAGTCTCCGACGAGGGATCAGTTCACCCCTCCACTTT. Translating gives CASSLRRGISSPLHF.

This clonotype was picked up a small number of times. The chain carries TRBV5-1 and TRBJ2-5; TRBD1 is a possible D gene (5 bases). The CDR3 loop spans 13 amino acids. Germline V gives CDR1 SGHRS, CDR2 YFSETQ. Trimming took 7 bases from V and 4 from J, leaving 14 bases between them. CDR3 coding DNA: TGCGCCAGCGGAAGGGGTTATGGAGAGACCCAGTACTTC. Its translation: CASGRGYGETQYF.